These 20 T cell receptor beta chains were sequenced from one sample in a study of graft-versus-host responses after intestinal transplantation. The data were produced by immunoSEQ multiplex PCR, yet TCRdb's version contains in-frame clones alone and is incomplete. The table lists 95,000 to 150,000 clones, 80% to 95% of them singletons, with more than 0.1% in the top ten. These receptors have no identified antigens. Sequencing was performed on unstimulated CD4+ T cells sorted from spleen or lymph node cells, taken before intestinal transplant. These receptors were taken from a human donor who received an intestinal transplant.

The V and J genes are TRBV11-2 and TRBJ2-7, with TRBD1 as a possible D gene (5 bases). The CDR3 length is 14 residues. V was pared by 4 bases and J by 3 bases, with 13 bases between. Germline V gives CDR1 SGHAT, CDR2 FQNNGV. The CDR3 DNA follows: TGTGCCAGCAGCTGGGTAAGGGGCGTCTACGAGCAGTACTTC. It translates to CASSWVRGVYEQYF.

This clone was seen a handful of times. The chain carries TRBV5-1 and TRBJ1-2; D call uncertain. Per the germline V gene, CDR1 is SGHRS and CDR2 is YFSETQ. The CDR3 totals 13 residues. V dropped 4 bases and J dropped 8 bases, with 15 bases sitting between them. CDR3 DNA: TGCGCCAGCAGCCTAGACCCCTCGGGGGGCTACACCTTC. Translating it yields CASSLDPSGGYTF. Drawing the rest from reference TRBV5-1 and TRBJ1-2, the complete variable domain is KAGVTQTPRYLIKTRGQQVTLSCSPISGHRSVSWYQQTPGQGLQFLFEYFSETQRNKGNFPGRFSGRQFSNSRSEMNVSTLELGDSALYLCASSLDPSGGYTFGSGTRLTVV.

The V and J genes are TRBV6-4 and TRBJ2-5; D is unresolved. Near its end, the DNA agrees better with TRBJ2-7, so the J call may be wrong. CDR3 length equals 11 residues. Germline V CDR1 and CDR2: MRHNA, SNTAGT. Here the CDR3 DNA reads TGTGCCAGCAGTGGCTCCTACGAGCAGTACTTC. Its protein product is CASSGSYEQYF.

The table lists this clone with many counts. This chain joins TRBV28 and TRBJ1-3; tentative D call: TRBD1 (5 bases). Trimming shortened V by 7 bases and J by 0 bases, and 10 bases separated the two germline ends. Per germline, CDR1 MDHEN and CDR2 SYDVKM. This CDR3 comprises 14 residues. The CDR3 DNA sequence: TGTGCCAGCAACACAGGTTCCTCTGGAAACACCATATATTTT. This translates into CASNTGSSGNTIYF.

The chain combines TRBV5-4 with TRBJ2-3, with 10 bases matching TRBD2. The J segment lost 1 base and the V segment lost 9 bases, leaving 5 bases of the junction unmatched. Per germline, CDR1 SGHNT and CDR2 YYREEE (reference sequence). CDR3 length: 14 residues. The DNA for the CDR3 is TGTGCCACGTTGGGGACTAGCGGCACAGATACGCAGTATTTT. It specifies CATLGTSGTDTQYF.

This chain joins TRBV27 and TRBJ2-5, with D maybe TRBD2 (7 bases). Trimming left V 5 bases short and J 4 bases short, with 17 bases between. The germline CDR1 and CDR2 sequences are MNHEY and SMNVEV (reference sequence). This CDR3 comprises 15 residues. The CDR3 here is CASSTGRVAGETQYF. The DNA for the CDR3 is TGTGCCAGCAGTACAGGGAGAGTAGCGGGAGAGACCCAGTACTTC.

The gene calls are TRBV7-9 and TRBJ1-2; D is uncertain. This CDR3 has 13 residues. V was pared by 3 bases and J by 2 bases, with 7 bases between. Looked up from germline, CDR1 is SEHNR and CDR2 is FQNEAQ (reference sequence). The CDR3 DNA reads TGTGCCAGCAGCTTCGGGGAAAACTATGGCTACACCTTC. Protein sequence: CASSFGENYGYTF.

The V gene is TRBV30, the J gene TRBJ2-1, with D unclear. The CDR3 is made up of 16 amino acids. V lost 2 bases and J 7 bases, leaving 21 bases between the germline ends. CDR1 GTSNPN and CDR2 SVGIG come from the germline V gene (reference sequence). CDR3 DNA: TGTGCCTGGAGTAGTGGGATAGGAGAGGTGGGTAATGAGCAGTTCTTC. Translation gives CAWSSGIGEVGNEQFF.

This chain links TRBV6-1 with TRBJ2-2, with unresolved D. This CDR3 region has 12 residues. Germline-derived CDR1 and CDR2 are MNHNS and SASEGT. Trimming cost V 8 bases and J 1 base, with 5 bases left between them. The CDR3 protein is CASGWNTGELFF. Written as DNA, the CDR3 is TGTGCCAGCGGCTGGAACACCGGGGAGCTGTTTTTT.

V is TRBV11-2 and J is TRBJ2-7; D unclear. The CDR3 loop spans 13 amino acids. In germline, CDR1 is SGHAT, CDR2 FQNNGV. Trimming pared 2 bases from V and 1 base from J, leaving 6 bases between. CDR3 loop: CASSLQESYEQYF. The CDR3 nucleotides read TGTGCCAGCAGCTTACAGGAGTCCTACGAGCAGTACTTC.

This clone has only one observation. The chain combines TRBV7-9 with TRBJ2-3; D gene unclear. Trimming pared 2 bases from V and 5 bases from J, leaving 11 bases between. Germline lookup yields CDR1 SEHNR and CDR2 FQNEAQ (reference sequence). The length of the CDR3 is 14 residues. The CDR3 is CASSLFQAVDTQYF. CDR3 sequence (DNA): TGTGCCAGCAGCTTATTCCAGGCGGTAGATACGCAGTATTTT.

The V and J genes are TRBV18 and TRBJ1-5, with 7 bases matching TRBD1. V dropped 8 bases and J dropped 4; count of bases not matched to a gene: 5. The CDR3 runs 13 residues. Germline CDR1 KGHSH, CDR2 LQKENI. The CDR3 is CASHRGGNQPQHF. CDR3 nucleotides: TGTGCCAGCCACAGGGGTGGTAATCAGCCCCAGCATTTT.

This rearrangement joins TRBV28 to TRBJ2-3, with D unresolved. The V gene lost 6 bases and the J gene lost 5 bases, with 3 bases spanning the gap. The CDR3 is 10 residues long. Germline-derived CDR1 and CDR2 are MDHEN and SYDVKM. CDR3 DNA: TGTGCCAGCAGCCAAGATACGCAGTATTTT. As protein: CASSQDTQYF.

V gene TRBV14 combines with J gene TRBJ2-7, with D possibly matching TRBD1 (5 bases). The V and J ends lost 4 bases and 0 bases respectively, with 10 bases between them. Germline V CDR1 and CDR2: SGHDN, FVKESK. The CDR3 is 14 residues long. CDR3 sequence: CASSRRGGSYEQYF. CDR3 nucleotides: TGTGCCAGCAGCCGAAGGGGCGGCTCCTACGAGCAGTACTTC. Supplemented by reference TRBV14 and TRBJ2-7, the full variable domain reads EAGVTQFPSHSVIEKGQTVTLRCDPISGHDNLYWYRRVMGKEIKFLLHFVKESKQDESGMPNNRFLAERTGGTYSTLKVQPAELEDSGVYFCASSRRGGSYEQYFGPGTRLTVT.

The gene calls are TRBV18 and TRBJ1-1, with 7 bases matching TRBD1. There are 13 residues in the CDR3. The germline V gene has CDR1 KGHSH and CDR2 LQKENI. Unmatched junction bases numbered 4, after V lost 8 bases and J lost 1 base. CDR3 nucleotides: TGTGCCAGCCGGCGACAGGGGAACACTGAAGCTTTCTTT. This codes for CASRRQGNTEAFF.

This sequence joins TRBV6-5 and TRBJ2-1, with 13 bases that match TRBD2. The CDR3 length is 15 residues. Trimming at V came to 5 bases and at J to 8 bases, leaving 6 bases not matched to a gene. The germline CDR1 and CDR2 sequences are MNHEY and SVGAGI. CDR3 protein: CASSGGTSGIDEQFF. CDR3 in DNA: TGTGCCAGCAGTGGGGGGACTAGCGGGATTGATGAGCAGTTCTTC.

V and J are TRBV19 and TRBJ2-5; D is undetermined. Per germline, CDR1 LNHDA and CDR2 SQIVND (reference sequence). The CDR3 has 13 amino acids. V was cut by 5 bases and J by 2 bases, with 9 bases left in between. The DNA of the CDR3 is TGTGCCAGTAGTTTTGACGGGCAAGAGACCCAGTACTTC. Amino acids: CASSFDGQETQYF.

CDR3 protein: CASSPRPAEQYF. The CDR3 region has the DNA TGCGCCAGCAGCCCCAGGCCAGCCGAGCAGTACTTC. V is TRBV5-1 and J is TRBJ2-7; D gene uncertain. V lost 4 bases, J lost 6 bases, and 11 bases lay in between. Germline V gene lookup returns CDR1 SGHRS and CDR2 YFSETQ. This CDR3 is 12 amino acids long.

CDR3 amino acids: CASSTGFGYEQYF. The CDR3 coding sequence is TGTGCCAGCAGCACAGGGTTCGGGTACGAGCAGTACTTC. The gene calls are TRBV28 and TRBJ2-5, with D possibly matching TRBD1 (6 bases). The J call may be incorrect, as the DNA end agrees better with TRBJ2-7. The CDR3 consists of 13 residues. CDR1 MDHEN and CDR2 SYDVKM come from the germline V gene.

This rearrangement joins TRBV18 to TRBJ2-1, with TRBD1 as a possible D gene (6 bases). CDR1 is KGHSH, CDR2 LQKENI, per germline. Trimming removed 0 bases from V and 6 bases from J, with 18 bases in between. The CDR3 loop spans 17 amino acids. The CDR3 protein is CASSPPGQGPPINEQFF. CDR3 DNA: TGTGCCAGCTCACCACCGGGTCAGGGGCCACCTATCAATGAGCAGTTCTTC.